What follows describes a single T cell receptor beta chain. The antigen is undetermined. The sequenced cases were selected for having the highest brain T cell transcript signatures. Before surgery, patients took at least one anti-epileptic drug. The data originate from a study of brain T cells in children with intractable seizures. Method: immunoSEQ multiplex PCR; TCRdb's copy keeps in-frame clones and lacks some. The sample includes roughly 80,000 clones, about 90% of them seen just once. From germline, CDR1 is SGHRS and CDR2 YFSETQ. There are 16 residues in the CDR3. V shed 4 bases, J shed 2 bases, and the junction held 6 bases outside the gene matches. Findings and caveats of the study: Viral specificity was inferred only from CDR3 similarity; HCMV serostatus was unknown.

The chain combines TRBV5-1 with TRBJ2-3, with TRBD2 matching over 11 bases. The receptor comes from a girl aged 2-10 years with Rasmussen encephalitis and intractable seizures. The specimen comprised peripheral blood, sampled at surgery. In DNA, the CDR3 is TGCGCCAGCAGCCCCACTAGCGGGGGATCCACAGATACGCAGTATTTT. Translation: CASSPTSGGSTDTQYF.